What follows are 18 T cell receptor beta chains derived from one specimen sequenced in a study of beta chain features in type 1 diabetes. The whole isolated RNA underwent reverse transcription, so sequencing captured expressed TCRB transcripts. The data were produced by immunoSEQ multiplex PCR, yet TCRdb's version contains in-frame clones alone and is incomplete. The table has approximately 120,000 clones, about 40% seen once. The sequencing input was stem cell memory CD4+ T cells from blood. The receptors shown here come from a woman younger than 35 in good health.

The chain employs TRBV28 and TRBJ2-7, with 7 bases identical to TRBD1. From germline, CDR1 is MDHEN and CDR2 SYDVKM. J lost 6 bases, V lost 6 bases, and 8 bases had no gene match. The CDR3 runs 13 residues. The DNA for the CDR3 is TGTGCCAGCAGGTTACTCTACAGGGGCGAGCAGTACTTC. It translates to CASRLLYRGEQYF.

This chain connects TRBV14 to TRBJ1-2; TRBD1 is a possible D gene (5 bases). The CDR3 has 15 amino acids. Per the germline V gene, CDR1 is SGHDN and CDR2 is FVKESK. Trimming removed 1 base at V and 2 bases at J, with 11 bases between. The CDR3 protein is CASSQGTGGNYGYTF. In DNA, the CDR3 is TGTGCCAGCAGCCAAGGAACCGGGGGGAACTATGGCTACACCTTC. The entire variable domain, with the rest obtained from reference TRBV14 and TRBJ1-2, is as follows: EAGVTQFPSHSVIEKGQTVTLRCDPISGHDNLYWYRRVMGKEIKFLLHFVKESKQDESGMPNNRFLAERTGGTYSTLKVQPAELEDSGVYFCASSQGTGGNYGYTFGSGTRLTVV.

This rearrangement joins TRBV5-1 to TRBJ2-2, with 8 positions matching TRBD2. The CDR3 sequence is 17 residues long. CDR1 and CDR2 from the germline V gene are SGHRS and YFSETQ. Trimming cost V 1 base and J 5 bases; bases outside gene matches: 10. CDR3 sequence (DNA): TGCGCCAGCAGCTTGACGGCGGGAGCGGGAGATACCGGGGAGCTGTTTTTT. Encoded protein: CASSLTAGAGDTGELFF.

This clone has a handful of counts. The chain joins TRBV18 to TRBJ1-1; 7 bases map to TRBD1. Germline trimming cut 3 bases from V and 7 bases from J; bases unmatched to any gene: 8. The CDR3 sequence is 14 residues long. The germline V gene has CDR1 KGHSH and CDR2 LQKENI. The CDR3 region is CASSPRGGFVEAFF. The CDR3, as DNA: TGTGCCAGCTCACCCAGAGGGGGCTTCGTTGAAGCTTTCTTT.

The chain uses TRBV14 and TRBJ2-1; the D is unclear. The CDR3 is made up of 14 amino acids. Trimming pared 8 bases from V and 1 base from J, leaving 12 bases between. Germline values: CDR1 SGHDN, CDR2 FVKESK. The CDR3 bases are TGTGCCAGCTCTAGTTTCGGGTCCTACAATGAGCAGTTCTTC. Its protein product is CASSSFGSYNEQFF.

As concerns this clone: The junction departs from the called germline gene at one end, perhaps through a read error. V and J are TRBV4-3 and TRBJ2-7; TRBD2 agrees at 7 bases. From germline, CDR1 is LGHNA and CDR2 YSLEER. This CDR3 region has 13 residues. The CDR3 loop is CASSQDLREGPNF. DNA of the CDR3: TGCGCCAGCAGCCAAGATCTCAGGGAGGGCCCGAACTTC.

The chain has TRBV6-5 and TRBJ1-2, with 9 bases that match TRBD1. V gave up 6 bases and J gave up 14 bases; unmatched junction bases: 13. The germline gives CDR1 MNHEY, CDR2 SVGAGI. The CDR3 is made up of 13 amino acids. The CDR3 DNA sequence: TGTGCCAGCAGAAACCCGGGACAGGGCATGAGGACCTTC. This codes for CASRNPGQGMRTF.

The rearrangement uses TRBV5-1 and TRBJ2-7; 9 nucleotides line up with TRBD2. The germline V gene encodes CDR1 SGHRS and CDR2 YFSETQ. Unmatched junction bases numbered 3, after V lost 0 bases and J lost 2 bases. This CDR3 region has 15 residues. The CDR3 coding sequence is TGCGCCAGCAGCTTGGGTCTAGCGGGGCCCTACGAGCAGTACTTC. Its translation is CASSLGLAGPYEQYF. Full variable domain (outside the CDR3, taken from reference TRBV5-1 and TRBJ2-7): KAGVTQTPRYLIKTRGQQVTLSCSPISGHRSVSWYQQTPGQGLQFLFEYFSETQRNKGNFPGRFSGRQFSNSRSEMNVSTLELGDSALYLCASSLGLAGPYEQYFGPGTRLTVT.

The rearrangement uses TRBV15 and TRBJ2-7; 9 positions match TRBD1. Germline V CDR1 and CDR2: LNHNV, YYDKDF (reference sequence). V shed 3 bases and J 4 bases; nucleotides not matched to a gene: 10. This CDR3 spans 16 amino acids. CDR3 residues: CATSRTGTQGAYEQYF. CDR3 sequence (DNA): TGTGCCACCAGCAGGACCGGGACACAGGGGGCATACGAGCAGTACTTC.

This clone showed up just once. The chain recombines TRBV10-1 with TRBJ1-3; 7 positions agree with TRBD1. Germline CDR1 is WNHNN and CDR2 is SYGVQD (reference sequence). Unmatched junction bases numbered 4, after V lost 6 bases and J lost 2 bases. The CDR3 extends over 14 amino acids. CDR3: CASSWDSAGNTIYF. In DNA, the CDR3 is TGCGCCAGCAGCTGGGACAGCGCTGGAAACACCATATATTTT.

There are a few counts of this clone. The genes are TRBV5-1 and TRBJ2-1, with 10 bases identical to TRBD2. With V trimmed by 7 bases and J by 3 bases, 10 bases remained unmatched. The CDR3 extends over 16 amino acids. Germline V gene sequence: CDR1 SGHRS, CDR2 YFSETQ. The CDR3: CASGRSGTSVYNEQFF. In DNA, the CDR3 is TGCGCCAGCGGCCGCAGCGGGACTAGCGTCTACAATGAGCAGTTCTTC.

Only a few counts were recorded for this clone. The rearrangement links TRBV4-2 to TRBJ1-2; TRBD1 is a possible D gene (6 bases). The germline V gene has CDR1 LGHNA and CDR2 YNFKEQ. The CDR3 spans 15 residues. V was cut by 0 bases and J by 4 bases, with 12 bases left in between. CDR3 nucleotide sequence: TGTGCCAGCAGCCAAGATCTTGGGACATCCTATGGCTACACCTTC. Residues: CASSQDLGTSYGYTF.

This clone was observed a handful of times. The V gene is TRBV7-8, the J gene TRBJ1-2; weak D call: TRBD1 (6 bases). V gave up 3 bases and J gave up 0 bases, with 8 bases separating them. The CDR3 sequence is 14 residues long. Per germline, CDR1 SGHVS and CDR2 FQNEAQ. The CDR3 protein is CASSLRGSNYGYTF. CDR3 sequence (DNA): TGTGCCAGCAGCTTGAGGGGGTCTAACTATGGCTACACCTTC.

Only one count was recorded for this clone. The chain carries TRBV5-4 and TRBJ2-1; 7 bases fit TRBD1. V shed 0 bases and J 0 bases; nucleotides not matched to a gene: 6. Germline-derived CDR1 and CDR2 are SGHNT and YYREEE (reference sequence). The CDR3 spans 17 residues. The CDR3 protein is CASSLDGTALSYNEQFF. The CDR3, as DNA: TGTGCCAGCAGCTTGGATGGGACAGCCCTCTCCTACAATGAGCAGTTCTTC.

The V and J genes are TRBV2 and TRBJ1-2; D is undetermined. Trimming took off 2 bases at V and 2 bases at J, with 9 bases between the two ends. Germline values: CDR1 SNHLY, CDR2 FYNNEI. CDR3 length: 14 amino acids. The CDR3 sequence is CASSEQAGNYGYTF. The CDR3 nucleotides read TGTGCCAGCAGTGAACAGGCGGGGAACTATGGCTACACCTTC.

V usage is TRBV4-1 and J usage is TRBJ2-7, with 7 bases aligning to TRBD2. The germline gives CDR1 MGHRA, CDR2 YSYEKL. Trimming at V came to 0 bases and at J to 0 bases, leaving 8 bases not matched to a gene. CDR3 length equals 17 residues. CDR3 bases: TGCGCCAGCAGCCAAGAGTGGGGGGGGTACAGCTCCTACGAGCAGTACTTC. Its translation: CASSQEWGGYSSYEQYF.

The CDR3 sequence: CASSLGGTGPTYEQYF. The CDR3, as DNA: TGTGCCAGCAGCTTAGGTGGGACTGGGCCTACCTACGAGCAGTACTTC. The rearrangement links TRBV7-9 to TRBJ2-7, with D perhaps matching TRBD2 (6 bases). V lost 1 base and J 2 bases, leaving 15 bases between the germline ends. Germline V lookup: CDR1 SEHNR, CDR2 FQNEAQ (reference sequence). This CDR3 spans 16 amino acids. Complete variable domain (other parts from reference TRBV7-9 and TRBJ2-7): DTGVSQNPRHKITKRGQNVTFRCDPISEHNRLYWYRQTLGQGPEFLTYFQNEAQLEKSRLLSDRFSAERPKGSFSTLEIQRTEQGDSAMYLCASSLGGTGPTYEQYFGPGTRLTVT.

This clone was picked up a small number of times. The chain recombines TRBV19 with TRBJ2-1; 10 bases fit TRBD2. After removal of 8 bases from V and 8 bases from J, the junction contained 15 bases not matched to a gene. The CDR3 covers 16 residues. Germline assignment: CDR1 LNHDA and CDR2 SQIVND (reference sequence). CDR3 coding DNA: TGTGCCAGTTCTAAGGGGTCTAGCGGGAGAGTCCATGAGCAGTTCTTC. It codes for CASSKGSSGRVHEQFF.